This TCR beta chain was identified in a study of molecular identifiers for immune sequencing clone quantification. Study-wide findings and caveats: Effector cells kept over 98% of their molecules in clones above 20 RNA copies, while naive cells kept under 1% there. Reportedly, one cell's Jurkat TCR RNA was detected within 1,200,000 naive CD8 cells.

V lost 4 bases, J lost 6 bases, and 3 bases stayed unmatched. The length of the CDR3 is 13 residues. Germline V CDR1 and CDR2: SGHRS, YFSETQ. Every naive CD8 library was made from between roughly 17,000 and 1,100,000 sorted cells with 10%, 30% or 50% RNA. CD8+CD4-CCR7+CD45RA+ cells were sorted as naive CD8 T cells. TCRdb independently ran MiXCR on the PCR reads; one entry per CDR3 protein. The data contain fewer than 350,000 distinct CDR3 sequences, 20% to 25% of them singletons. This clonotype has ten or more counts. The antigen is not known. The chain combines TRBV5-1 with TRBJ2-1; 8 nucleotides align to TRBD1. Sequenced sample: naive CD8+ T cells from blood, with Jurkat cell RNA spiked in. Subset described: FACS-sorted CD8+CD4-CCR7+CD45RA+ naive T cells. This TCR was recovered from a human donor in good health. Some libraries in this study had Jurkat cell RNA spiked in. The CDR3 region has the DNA TGCGCCAGCAGCATCAGGGGGCCCAATGAGCAGTTCTTC. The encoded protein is CASSIRGPNEQFF.